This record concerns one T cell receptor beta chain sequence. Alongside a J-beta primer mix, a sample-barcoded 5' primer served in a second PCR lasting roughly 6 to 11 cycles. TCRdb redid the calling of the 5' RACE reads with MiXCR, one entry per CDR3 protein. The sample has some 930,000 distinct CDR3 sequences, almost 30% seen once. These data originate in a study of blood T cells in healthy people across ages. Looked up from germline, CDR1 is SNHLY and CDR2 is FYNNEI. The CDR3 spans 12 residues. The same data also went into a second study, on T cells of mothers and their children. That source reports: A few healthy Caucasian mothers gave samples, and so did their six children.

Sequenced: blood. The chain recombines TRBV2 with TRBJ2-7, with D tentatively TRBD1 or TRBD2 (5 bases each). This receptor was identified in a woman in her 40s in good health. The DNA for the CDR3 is TGTGCAGGCCGGGGCCAGCGGTACGAGCAGTACTTC. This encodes CAGRGQRYEQYF.